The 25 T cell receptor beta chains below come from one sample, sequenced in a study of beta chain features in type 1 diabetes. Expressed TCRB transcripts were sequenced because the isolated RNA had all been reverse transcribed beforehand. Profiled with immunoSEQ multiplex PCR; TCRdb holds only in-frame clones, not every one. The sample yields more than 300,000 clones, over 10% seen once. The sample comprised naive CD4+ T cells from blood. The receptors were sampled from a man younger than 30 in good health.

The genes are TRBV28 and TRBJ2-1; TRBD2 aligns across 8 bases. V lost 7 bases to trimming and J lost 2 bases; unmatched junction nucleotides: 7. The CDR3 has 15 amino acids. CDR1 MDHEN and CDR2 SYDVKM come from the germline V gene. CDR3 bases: TGTGCCAGCACCCGGGGGGGGAGTCCCTACAATGAGCAGTTCTTC. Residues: CASTRGGSPYNEQFF.

The CDR3 spells CASSGQGASEKLFF. DNA for the CDR3: TGTGCCAGCAGTGGACAGGGGGCGAGTGAAAAACTGTTTTTT. The chain employs TRBV2 and TRBJ1-4, with 10 nucleotides matching TRBD1. V lost 4 bases and J lost 7; bases outside the gene matches: 3. The length of the CDR3 is 14 residues. The germline CDR1 and CDR2 sequences are SNHLY and FYNNEI.

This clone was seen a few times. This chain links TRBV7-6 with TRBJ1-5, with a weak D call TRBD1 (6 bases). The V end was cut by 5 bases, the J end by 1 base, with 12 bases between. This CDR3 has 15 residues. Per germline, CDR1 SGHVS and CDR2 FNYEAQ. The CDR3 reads CASSTGPASNQPQHF. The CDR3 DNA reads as TGTGCCAGCAGCACAGGGCCTGCGAGCAATCAGCCCCAGCATTTT. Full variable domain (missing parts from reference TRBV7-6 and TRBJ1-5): GAGVSQSPRYKVTKRGQDVALRCDPISGHVSLYWYRQALGQGPEFLTYFNYEAQQDKSGLPNDRFSAERPEGSISTLTIQRTEQRDSAMYRCASSTGPASNQPQHFGDGTRLSIL.

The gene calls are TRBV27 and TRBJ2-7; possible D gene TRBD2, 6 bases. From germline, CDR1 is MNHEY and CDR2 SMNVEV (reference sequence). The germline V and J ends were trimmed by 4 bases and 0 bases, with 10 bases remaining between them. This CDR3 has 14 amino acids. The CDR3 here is CASSYLTSSYEQYF. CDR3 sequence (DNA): TGTGCCAGCAGTTACCTGACTAGCTCCTACGAGCAGTACTTC.

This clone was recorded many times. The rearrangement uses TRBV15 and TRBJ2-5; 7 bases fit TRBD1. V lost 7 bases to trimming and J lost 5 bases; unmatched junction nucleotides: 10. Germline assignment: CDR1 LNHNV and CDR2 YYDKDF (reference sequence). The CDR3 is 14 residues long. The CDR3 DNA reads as TGTGCCACCACAGAAGACAGGGATGGGGAGACCCAGTACTTC. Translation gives CATTEDRDGETQYF.

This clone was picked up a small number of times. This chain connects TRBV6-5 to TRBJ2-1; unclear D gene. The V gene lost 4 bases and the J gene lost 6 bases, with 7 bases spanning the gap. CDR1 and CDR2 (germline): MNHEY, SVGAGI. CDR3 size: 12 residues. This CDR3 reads CASSFLLNEQFF. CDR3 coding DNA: TGTGCCAGCAGTTTTCTTCTCAATGAGCAGTTCTTC.

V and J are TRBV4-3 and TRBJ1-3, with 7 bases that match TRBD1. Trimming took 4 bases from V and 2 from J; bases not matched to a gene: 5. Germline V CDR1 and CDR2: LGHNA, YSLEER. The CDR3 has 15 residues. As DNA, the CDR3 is TGCGCCAGCAGCCGCGGGACAGTACCTGGAAACACCATATATTTT. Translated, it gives CASSRGTVPGNTIYF.

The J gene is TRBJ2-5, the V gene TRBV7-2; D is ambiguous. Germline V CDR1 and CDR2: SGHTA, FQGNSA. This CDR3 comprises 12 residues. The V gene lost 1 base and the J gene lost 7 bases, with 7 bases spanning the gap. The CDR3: CASSLDRGTQYF. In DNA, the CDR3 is TGTGCCAGCAGCTTAGATCGCGGGACCCAGTACTTC.

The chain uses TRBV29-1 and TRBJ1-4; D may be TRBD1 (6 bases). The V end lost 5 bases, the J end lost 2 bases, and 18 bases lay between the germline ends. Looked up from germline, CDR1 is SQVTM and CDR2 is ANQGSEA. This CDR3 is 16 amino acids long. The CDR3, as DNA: TGCAGCGTTTTGGCCACAACAGGGTACACTAATGAAAAACTGTTTTTT. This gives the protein CSVLATTGYTNEKLFF.

DNA of the CDR3: TGTGCCAGCTCACCAGGACTAGGCGACACAGATACGCAGTATTTT. It is translated as CASSPGLGDTDTQYF. The chain employs TRBV18 and TRBJ2-3; 7 nucleotides align to TRBD2. The CDR3 loop spans 15 amino acids. V shed 2 bases and J 2 bases; nucleotides not matched to a gene: 4. Germline V gene sequence: CDR1 KGHSH, CDR2 LQKENI.

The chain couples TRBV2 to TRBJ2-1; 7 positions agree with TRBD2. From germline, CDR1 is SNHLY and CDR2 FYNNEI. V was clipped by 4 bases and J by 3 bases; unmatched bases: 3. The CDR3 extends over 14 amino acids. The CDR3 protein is CASSVQRGYNEQFF. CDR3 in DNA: TGTGCCAGCAGTGTTCAGCGGGGCTACAATGAGCAGTTCTTC. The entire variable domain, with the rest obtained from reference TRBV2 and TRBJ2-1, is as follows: EPEVTQTPSHQVTQMGQEVILRCVPISNHLYFYWYRQILGQKVEFLVSFYNNEISEKSEIFDDQFSVERPDGSNFTLKIRSTKLEDSAMYFCASSVQRGYNEQFFGPGTRLTVL.

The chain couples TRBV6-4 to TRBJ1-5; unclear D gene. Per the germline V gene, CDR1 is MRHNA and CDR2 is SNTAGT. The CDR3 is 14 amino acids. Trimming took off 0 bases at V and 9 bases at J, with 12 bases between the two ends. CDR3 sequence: CASSDSGGPLPQHF. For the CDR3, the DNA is TGTGCCAGCAGTGACTCAGGAGGCCCATTGCCCCAGCATTTT.

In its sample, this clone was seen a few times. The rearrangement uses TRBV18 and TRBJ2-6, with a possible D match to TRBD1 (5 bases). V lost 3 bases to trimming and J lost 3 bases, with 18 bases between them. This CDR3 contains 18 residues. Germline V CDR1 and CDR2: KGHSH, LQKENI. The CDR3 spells CASSPFTRALGGANVLTF. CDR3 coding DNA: TGTGCCAGCTCACCCTTTACCAGGGCCCTGGGTGGGGCCAACGTCCTGACTTTC. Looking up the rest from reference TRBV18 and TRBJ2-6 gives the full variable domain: NAGVMQNPRHLVRRRGQEARLRCSPMKGHSHVYWYRQLPEEGLKFMVYLQKENIIDESGMPKERFSAEFPKEGPSILRIQQVVRGDSAAYFCASSPFTRALGGANVLTFGAGSRLTVL.

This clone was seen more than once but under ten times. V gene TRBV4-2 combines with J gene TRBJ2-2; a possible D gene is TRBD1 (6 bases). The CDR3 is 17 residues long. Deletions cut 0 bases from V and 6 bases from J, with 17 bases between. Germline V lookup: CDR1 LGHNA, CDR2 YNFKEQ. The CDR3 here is CASSQDNGQYRAGELFF. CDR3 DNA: TGTGCCAGCAGCCAAGACAACGGACAGTATAGGGCCGGGGAGCTGTTTTTT.

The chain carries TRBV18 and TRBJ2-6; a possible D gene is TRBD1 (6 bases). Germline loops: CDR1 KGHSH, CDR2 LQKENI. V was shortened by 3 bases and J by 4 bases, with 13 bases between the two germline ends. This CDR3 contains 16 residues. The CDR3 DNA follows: TGTGCCAGCTCACCCTTACAGGGACCAGGGGCCAACGTCCTGACTTTC. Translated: CASSPLQGPGANVLTF.

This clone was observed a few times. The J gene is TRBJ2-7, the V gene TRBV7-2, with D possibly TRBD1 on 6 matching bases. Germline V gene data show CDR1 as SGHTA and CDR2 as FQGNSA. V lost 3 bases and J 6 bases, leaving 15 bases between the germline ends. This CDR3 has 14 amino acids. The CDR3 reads CASSLRTASLEQYF. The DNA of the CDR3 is TGTGCCAGCAGCTTGCGGACAGCTTCGCTCGAGCAGTACTTC.

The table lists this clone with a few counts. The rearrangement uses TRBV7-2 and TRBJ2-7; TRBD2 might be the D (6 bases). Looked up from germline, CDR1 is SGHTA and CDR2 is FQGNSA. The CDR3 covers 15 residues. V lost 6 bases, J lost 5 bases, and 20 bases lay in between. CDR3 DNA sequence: TGTGCCAGCAGGCCCGGGGGAAGCGCTCGCCACGAGCAGTACTTC. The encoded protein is CASRPGGSARHEQYF.

CDR3 in amino acids: CASSYVPQREQFF. In DNA form, the CDR3 reads TGTGCCAGCAGTTATGTGCCTCAGAGGGAGCAGTTCTTC. The chain uses TRBV7-3 and TRBJ2-1; no reliable D call. This CDR3 region has 13 residues. CDR1 SGHTA and CDR2 FQGTGA come from the germline V gene. The ends were cut back, 6 bases at V and 10 bases at J, with 16 bases in the middle. The full variable domain, with the rest looked up from reference TRBV7-3 and TRBJ2-1, is GAGVSQTPSNKVTEKGKYVELRCDPISGHTALYWYRQSLGQGPEFLIYFQGTGAADDSGLPNDRFFAVRPEGSVSTLKIQRTERGDSAVYLCASSYVPQREQFFGPGTRLTVL.

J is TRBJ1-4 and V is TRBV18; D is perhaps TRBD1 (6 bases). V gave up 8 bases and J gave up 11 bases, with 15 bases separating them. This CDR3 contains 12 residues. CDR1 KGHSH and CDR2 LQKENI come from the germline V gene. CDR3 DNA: TGTGCCAGCACTTATAACAGGGAGAAACTGTTTTTT. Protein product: CASTYNREKLFF. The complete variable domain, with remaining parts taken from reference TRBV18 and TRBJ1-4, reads NAGVMQNPRHLVRRRGQEARLRCSPMKGHSHVYWYRQLPEEGLKFMVYLQKENIIDESGMPKERFSAEFPKEGPSILRIQQVVRGDSAAYFCASTYNREKLFFGSGTQLSVL.

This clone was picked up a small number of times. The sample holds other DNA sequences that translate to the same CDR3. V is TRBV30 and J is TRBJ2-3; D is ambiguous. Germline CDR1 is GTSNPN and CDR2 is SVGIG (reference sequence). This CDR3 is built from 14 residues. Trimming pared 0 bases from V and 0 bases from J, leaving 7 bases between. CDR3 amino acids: CAWSVGGSTDTQYF. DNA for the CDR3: TGTGCCTGGAGTGTTGGCGGTAGCACAGATACGCAGTATTTT.

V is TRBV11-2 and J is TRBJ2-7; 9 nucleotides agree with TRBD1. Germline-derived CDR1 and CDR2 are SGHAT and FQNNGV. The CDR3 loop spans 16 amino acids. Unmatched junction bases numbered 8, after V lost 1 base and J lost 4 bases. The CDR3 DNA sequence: TGTGCCAGCAGCTTAGCGACCGGGACAGGGTCGTACGAGCAGTACTTC. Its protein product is CASSLATGTGSYEQYF.

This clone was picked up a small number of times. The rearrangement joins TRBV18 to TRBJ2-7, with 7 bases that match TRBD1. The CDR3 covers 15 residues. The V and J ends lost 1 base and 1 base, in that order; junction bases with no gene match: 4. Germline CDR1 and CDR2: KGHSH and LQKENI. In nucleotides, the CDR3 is TGTGCCAGCTCACCACACCAGGACAGGTCCTACGAGCAGTACTTC. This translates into CASSPHQDRSYEQYF.

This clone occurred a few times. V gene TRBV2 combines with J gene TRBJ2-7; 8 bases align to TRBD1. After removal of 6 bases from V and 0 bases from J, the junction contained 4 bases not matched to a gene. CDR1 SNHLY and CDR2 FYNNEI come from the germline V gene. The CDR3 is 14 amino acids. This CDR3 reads CASRRTGSSYEQYF. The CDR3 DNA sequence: TGTGCCAGCAGACGGACAGGGAGCTCCTACGAGCAGTACTTC.

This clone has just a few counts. CDR3 amino acids: CASSLQGGSYTF. CDR3 nucleotides: TGTGCCAGCAGTTTACAGGGAGGAAGCTACACCTTC. The gene calls are TRBV28 and TRBJ1-2; D is possibly TRBD1 (5 bases). Germline-derived CDR1 and CDR2 are MDHEN and SYDVKM. This CDR3 contains 12 residues. The germline V and J ends were trimmed by 2 bases and 9 bases, with 10 bases remaining between them.

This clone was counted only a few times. As DNA, the CDR3 is TGTGCCAGCAGCCAAGATTGGGGGACAGGGCCCTCCGAGCAGTACTTC. Translated: CASSQDWGTGPSEQYF. V is TRBV4-2 and J is TRBJ2-7, with 9 bases lining up with TRBD1. Germline V gene lookup returns CDR1 LGHNA and CDR2 YNFKEQ. V was clipped by 0 bases and J by 6 bases; unmatched bases: 9. The CDR3 loop spans 16 amino acids.